Sequencing of this T cell receptor beta chain was carried out in a study of blood T cell repertoires in COVID-19. Assignment of participants to cohorts was predicated upon participant-reported clinical history. Per the authors' pipeline: From reference gene primer amplification, estimates of nucleated cell counts were derived. Clones were read by immunoSEQ multiplex PCR, and TCRdb kept only the in-frame ones, dropping some. From that table come the V and J calls and clone size; the DNA was used to work out D and trimming. The sample has roughly 250,000 clones, approximately 91% seen once. The V gene lost 2 bases and the J gene lost 1 base, with 8 bases spanning the gap. Germline CDR1 reads SGHTA; CDR2 reads FQGTGA. The CDR3 contains 14 residues.

V and J are TRBV7-3 and TRBJ1-1, with D hard to call. Input material: PBMCs or T cells enriched from blood (not recorded which). The receptor was derived from a woman aged 40 to 50 with acute COVID-19. Written as DNA, the CDR3 is TGTGCCAGCAGCTTACATGGCCAGAACACTGAAGCTTTCTTT. Translated, it gives CASSLHGQNTEAFF.